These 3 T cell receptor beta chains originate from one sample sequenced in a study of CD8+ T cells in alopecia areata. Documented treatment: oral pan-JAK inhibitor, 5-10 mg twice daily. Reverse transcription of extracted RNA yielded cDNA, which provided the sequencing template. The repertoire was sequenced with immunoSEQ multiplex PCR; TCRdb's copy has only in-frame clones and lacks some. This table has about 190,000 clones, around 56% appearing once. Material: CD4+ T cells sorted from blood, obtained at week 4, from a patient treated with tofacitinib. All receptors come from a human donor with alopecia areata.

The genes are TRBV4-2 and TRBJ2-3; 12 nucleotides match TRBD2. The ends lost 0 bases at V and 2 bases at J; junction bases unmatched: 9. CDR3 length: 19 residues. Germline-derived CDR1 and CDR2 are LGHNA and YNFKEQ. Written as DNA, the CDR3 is TGTGCCAGCAGCCAAGATTTTAGGCTAGCGGGAGGGTACACAGATACGCAGTATTTT. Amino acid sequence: CASSQDFRLAGGYTDTQYF.

The CDR3 here is CASSQALGSYNEQFF. The CDR3 DNA reads TGTGCCAGCAGCCAAGCGTTAGGAAGCTACAATGAGCAGTTCTTC. The gene calls are TRBV4-2 and TRBJ2-1; D is unclear. The germline gives CDR1 LGHNA, CDR2 YNFKEQ. With 1 base removed from V and 3 bases from J, the gap between germline ends came to 10 bases. This CDR3 is 15 amino acids long.

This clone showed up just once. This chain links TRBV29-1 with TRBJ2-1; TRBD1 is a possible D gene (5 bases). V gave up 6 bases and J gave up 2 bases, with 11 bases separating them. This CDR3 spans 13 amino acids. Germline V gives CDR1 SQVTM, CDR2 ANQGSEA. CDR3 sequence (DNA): TGCAGCGTGGATAAGGGGACCTACAATGAGCAGTTCTTC. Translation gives CSVDKGTYNEQFF.